This entry lists 10 T cell receptor beta chains sequenced from one sample in a study of T-cell reconstitution after alpha-beta-depleted transplantation in children. Unique molecular identifiers were incorporated during preparation of the TCRbeta library. TCRdb redid the calling of the PCR reads with MiXCR, one entry per CDR3 protein. The table records about 420,000 distinct CDR3 sequences, 15% to 20% of them present only once. Sample: PBMCs, mostly from graft donor cells, taken 360 days after TCRalphabeta/CD19-depleted stem cell transplant. The receptors shown here come from a boy less than two years old who had a stem cell transplant for Wiskott-Aldrich syndrome, so the T cells may come from the graft donor.

In its sample, this clonotype was seen a few times. The gene calls are TRBV6-1 and TRBJ1-6; D is possibly TRBD1 (6 bases). The CDR3 has 14 amino acids. The germline CDR1 and CDR2 sequences are MNHNS and SASEGT. Trimming took off 6 bases at V and 8 bases at J, with 14 bases between the two ends. The CDR3 here is CASSPGRGDSPLHF. CDR3 bases: TGTGCCAGCAGCCCAGGGAGGGGGGATTCACCCCTCCACTTT.

This clonotype was detected only a few times. The J gene is TRBJ1-1, the V gene TRBV10-3; no clear D. The CDR3 runs 14 residues. Trimming took 6 bases from V and 3 from J, leaving 14 bases between them. CDR1 and CDR2 from the germline V gene are ENHRY and SYGVKD. The CDR3 sequence: CAIRAGPDHTEAFF. Written as DNA, the CDR3 is TGTGCCATCAGGGCAGGACCAGATCACACTGAAGCTTTCTTT.

This clonotype was recorded a few times. This chain connects TRBV12-3 or TRBV12-4 to TRBJ2-2; no clear D. The V end was cut by 2 bases, the J end by 6 bases, with 16 bases between. The CDR3 spans 16 residues. Written as DNA, the CDR3 is TGTGCCAGCAGTTTAATCCCGCTTGGAATCTCCGGGGAGCTGTTTTTT. It codes for CASSLIPLGISGELFF.

This chain links TRBV11-2 with TRBJ1-1; no clear D gene. This CDR3 has 16 amino acids. V lost 5 bases and J lost 2, with 18 bases in between. Per germline, CDR1 SGHAT and CDR2 FQNNGV. CDR3 amino acids: CASSPFKVGANTEAFF. The CDR3 DNA follows: TGTGCCAGCAGCCCGTTCAAGGTGGGCGCAAACACTGAAGCTTTCTTT.

In its sample, this clonotype was seen many times. V and J are TRBV5-6 and TRBJ2-1; D not resolved. Trimming shortened V by 4 bases and J by 6 bases, and 5 bases separated the two germline ends. The CDR3 covers 11 residues. CDR1 and CDR2 from the germline V gene are SGHDT and YYEEEE. The CDR3 protein is CASSESNEQFF. The CDR3 coding sequence is TGTGCCAGCAGCGAGAGCAATGAGCAGTTCTTC.

This clonotype was recorded a few times. The rearrangement links TRBV2 to TRBJ2-3, with 11 bases that match TRBD2. Germline CDR1 SNHLY, CDR2 FYNNEI. V shed 4 bases, J shed 6 bases, and the junction held 6 bases outside the gene matches. This CDR3 comprises 15 residues. The CDR3 sequence is CASSVTSGSGDTQYF. CDR3 DNA: TGTGCCAGCAGTGTAACTAGCGGGAGCGGGGATACGCAGTATTTT.

The chain combines TRBV6-5 with TRBJ2-5, with D perhaps TRBD1 (7 bases). Trimming removed 1 base at V and 4 bases at J, with 13 bases between. From germline, CDR1 is MNHEY and CDR2 SVGAGI. The CDR3 has 15 amino acids. This chain's CDR3 is CASSYWGDSIETQYF. CDR3 sequence (DNA): TGTGCCAGCAGTTACTGGGGGGACAGCATAGAGACCCAGTACTTC.

V usage is TRBV20-1 and J usage is TRBJ2-7, with 7 bases fitting TRBD1. J lost 3 bases, V lost 3 bases, and 8 bases had no gene match. The germline V gene encodes CDR1 DFQATT and CDR2 SNEGSKA (reference sequence). This CDR3 comprises 14 residues. The chain's CDR3 is CSASNGDRNYEQYF. The CDR3, as DNA: TGCAGTGCTAGCAATGGGGACAGAAACTACGAGCAGTACTTC.

In this sample, this clonotype turned up a few times. The rearrangement links TRBV20-1 to TRBJ2-7; 7 positions agree with TRBD1. J gave up 3 bases and V 6 bases, and 8 bases lay outside the gene matches. CDR1 DFQATT and CDR2 SNEGSKA come from the germline V gene (reference sequence). This CDR3 region has 13 residues. CDR3 sequence: CSAYRDSHYEQYF. The CDR3 region has the DNA TGCAGTGCGTACAGGGACAGCCACTACGAGCAGTACTTC.

This clonotype was found once. The chain is built from TRBV6-5 and TRBJ2-5; the D is unclear. Deletions cut 0 bases from V and 2 bases from J, with 7 bases between. The germline gives CDR1 MNHEY, CDR2 SVGAGI. The CDR3 is 14 amino acids. The CDR3 sequence: CASSYSISQETQYF. Here the CDR3 DNA reads TGTGCCAGCAGTTACTCGATTAGTCAAGAGACCCAGTACTTC.